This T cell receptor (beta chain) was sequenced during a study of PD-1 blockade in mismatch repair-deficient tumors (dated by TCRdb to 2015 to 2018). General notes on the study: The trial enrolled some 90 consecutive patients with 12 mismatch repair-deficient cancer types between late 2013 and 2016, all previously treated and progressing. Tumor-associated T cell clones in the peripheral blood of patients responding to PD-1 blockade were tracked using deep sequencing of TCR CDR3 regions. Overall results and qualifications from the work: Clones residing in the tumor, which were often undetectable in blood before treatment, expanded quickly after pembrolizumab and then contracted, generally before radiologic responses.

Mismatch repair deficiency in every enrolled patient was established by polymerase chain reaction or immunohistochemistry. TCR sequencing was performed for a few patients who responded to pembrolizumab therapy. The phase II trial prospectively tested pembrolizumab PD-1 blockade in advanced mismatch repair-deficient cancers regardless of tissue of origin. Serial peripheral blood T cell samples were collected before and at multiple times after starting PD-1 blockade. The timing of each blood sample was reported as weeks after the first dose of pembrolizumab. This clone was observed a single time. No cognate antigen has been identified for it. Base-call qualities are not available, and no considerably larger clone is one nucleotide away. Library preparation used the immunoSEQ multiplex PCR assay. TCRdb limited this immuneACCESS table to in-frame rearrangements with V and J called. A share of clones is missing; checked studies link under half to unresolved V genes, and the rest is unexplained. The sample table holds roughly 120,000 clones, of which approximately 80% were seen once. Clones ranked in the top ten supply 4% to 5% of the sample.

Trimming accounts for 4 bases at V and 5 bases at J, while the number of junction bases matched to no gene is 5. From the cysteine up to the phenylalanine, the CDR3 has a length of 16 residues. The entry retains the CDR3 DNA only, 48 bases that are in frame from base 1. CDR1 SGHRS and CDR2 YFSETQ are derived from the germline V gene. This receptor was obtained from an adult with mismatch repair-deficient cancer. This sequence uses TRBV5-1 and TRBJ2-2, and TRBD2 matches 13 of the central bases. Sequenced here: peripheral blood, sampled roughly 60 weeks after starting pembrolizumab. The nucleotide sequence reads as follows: TGCGCCAGCAGCCCCGGACTAGCGGGGGTGACCGGGGAGCTGTTTTTT. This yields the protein CASSPGLAGVTGELFF.